The clone carrying this TCR beta chain has more than one count but fewer than ten. After the first PCR, alpha and beta chain libraries were processed separately. Four subsets defined by CD45RA and CD27 were sorted after CD3, CD4, CD8 and live/dead staining. CD45RA-CD27- cells were effector memory; CD45RA+CD27- cells were EMRA. The data originate from a study of naive and memory T cell subsets. The V gene's germline CDR1 is MDHEN and CDR2 SYDVKM. Unmatched junction bases numbered 7, after V lost 5 bases and J lost 7 bases. The CDR3 consists of 13 residues. Two oligonucleotides, mixed equimolar, formed the beta constant-region primer covering TRBC1 and TRBC2. The ligated cDNA underwent four PCR rounds using SP2 and nested alpha and beta constant-region primers. Via MiXCR, TCRdb re-called the UMI-ligation and nested PCR reads, giving one row per CDR3 protein. The sample lists 37,000 or so distinct CDR3 sequences, roughly 14% occurring once.

The chain joins TRBV28 to TRBJ1-2, with 7 positions matching TRBD1. The sample taken for sequencing was effector memory CD4+ T cells from blood. Subset here: effector memory, CD45RA- CD27-. The TCR sequence derives from a human donor in good health. The CDR3 nucleotides are TGTGCCAGCAGTCCAGGGGGTTATCTTGGCTACACCTTC. Its protein product is CASSPGGYLGYTF.